What follows are 14 T cell receptor beta chains derived from one specimen sequenced in a study of blood T cell repertoires in COVID-19. Here immunoSEQ multiplex PCR was the method, and the copy in TCRdb shows in-frame clones only, minus some. The top ten clones hold about 1% of a sample with 90,000 to 110,000 clones, approximately 90% of them seen once. The sequenced material came from peripheral blood. Every receptor here comes from a human donor in a cohort sampled during active COVID-19.

The V call is TRBV3-1 (or the pseudogene TRBV3-2), the J call TRBJ2-3, with 7 bases fitting TRBD1. CDR3 length: 15 amino acids. The V and J ends lost 2 bases and 0 bases, in that order; junction bases with no gene match: 2. Per germline, CDR1 LGHDT and CDR2 YNNKEL (reference sequence). The CDR3 sequence: CASSQRDSSTDTQYF. DNA for the CDR3: TGTGCCAGCAGCCAACGGGACAGTAGCACAGATACGCAGTATTTT.

The chain links TRBV5-1 to TRBJ1-2; the D gene is possibly TRBD1 (6 bases). CDR3 length: 15 amino acids. Between the trimmed V and J ends, which lost 4 bases and 7 bases, there was a span of 20 bases. Germline V gene sequence: CDR1 SGHRS, CDR2 YFSETQ. CDR3 coding DNA: TGCGCCAGCAGCCAACCGGACAGACCGCTAATTGGCTACACCTTC. Translation gives CASSQPDRPLIGYTF.

The chain has TRBV6-5 and TRBJ2-3, with a tentative D call TRBD2 (6 bases). Germline CDR1 reads MNHEY; CDR2 reads SVGAGI. Trimming cost V 6 bases and J 3 bases, with 7 bases left between them. The CDR3 length is 12 residues. CDR3 nucleotides: TGTGCCAGCAGGGCGGGGACAGATACGCAGTATTTT. This gives the protein CASRAGTDTQYF.

V and J are TRBV2 and TRBJ1-2; D is undetermined. Germline CDR1 is SNHLY and CDR2 is FYNNEI. This CDR3 has 14 amino acids. Between the trimmed V and J ends, which lost 1 base and 4 bases, there was a span of 10 bases. The CDR3 spells CASSEVTTIYGYTF. The CDR3 nucleotides are TGTGCCAGCAGTGAAGTGACAACGATCTATGGCTACACCTTC.

This clone was found once. This rearrangement joins TRBV28 to TRBJ2-1; 11 bases agree with TRBD2. Per germline, CDR1 MDHEN and CDR2 SYDVKM. The CDR3 totals 16 residues. J gave up 7 bases and V 1 base, and 6 bases lay outside the gene matches. CDR3 sequence reads: CASSLLVGLADNEQFF. Here the CDR3 DNA reads TGTGCCAGCAGTTTATTAGTGGGACTAGCGGATAATGAGCAGTTCTTC.

This clone is a singleton in its sample. The CDR3 sequence is CASSPLAGPSTDTQYF. CDR3 DNA sequence: TGTGCCAGCAGCCCATTAGCGGGGCCTAGCACAGATACGCAGTATTTT. This rearrangement joins TRBV5-4 to TRBJ2-3; 8 nucleotides align to TRBD2. J gave up 0 bases and V 4 bases, and 7 bases lay outside the gene matches. The CDR3 covers 16 residues. Germline V gives CDR1 SGHNT, CDR2 YYREEE (reference sequence).

This clone was observed a few times. The chain recombines TRBV5-4 with TRBJ2-7, with 12 bases identical to TRBD2. The ends lost 4 bases at V and 4 bases at J; junction bases unmatched: 6. CDR3 length: 15 amino acids. CDR1 is SGHNT and CDR2 is YYREEE in the germline V gene (reference sequence). The CDR3 region has the DNA TGTGCCAGCAGCCCAGGGACTAGCGGGCTGTACGAGCAGTACTTC. Amino acids: CASSPGTSGLYEQYF. The entire variable domain, with the rest obtained from reference TRBV5-4 and TRBJ2-7, is as follows: ETGVTQSPTHLIKTRGQQVTLRCSSQSGHNTVSWYQQALGQGPQFIFQYYREEENGRGNFPPRFSGLQFPNYSSELNVNALELDDSALYLCASSPGTSGLYEQYFGPGTRLTVT.

This clone was found a few times. This rearrangement joins TRBV14 to TRBJ2-1, with a weak D call TRBD2 (7 bases). Trimming took off 1 base at V and 12 bases at J, with 25 bases between the two ends. Per the germline V gene, CDR1 is SGHDN and CDR2 is FVKESK. The CDR3 has 17 residues. CDR3 coding DNA: TGTGCCAGCAGCCAAGCTGGGGGCCTACTCCGCGGGGGTGGGCAGTTCTTC. This translates into CASSQAGGLLRGGGQFF.

This clone occurred a few times. The rearrangement links TRBV2 to TRBJ1-5; D gene unclear. Trimming removed 2 bases at V and 4 bases at J, with 6 bases between. From germline, CDR1 is SNHLY and CDR2 FYNNEI. The CDR3 length is 13 residues. The CDR3 region is CASSESENQPQHF. Here the CDR3 DNA reads TGTGCCAGCAGTGAATCTGAGAATCAGCCCCAGCATTTT. The variable domain in full, completed from reference TRBV2 and TRBJ1-5, reads EPEVTQTPSHQVTQMGQEVILRCVPISNHLYFYWYRQILGQKVEFLVSFYNNEISEKSEIFDDQFSVERPDGSNFTLKIRSTKLEDSAMYFCASSESENQPQHFGDGTRLSIL.

This chain connects TRBV29-1 to TRBJ2-2; D gene uncertain. Trimming removed 4 bases at V and 2 bases at J, with 14 bases between. The CDR3 contains 15 residues. Germline V gene lookup returns CDR1 SQVTM and CDR2 ANQGSEA. CDR3 sequence: CSVVWAQVNTGELFF. The DNA of the CDR3 is TGCAGCGTTGTATGGGCCCAGGTTAACACCGGGGAGCTGTTTTTT.

The chain employs TRBV4-2 and TRBJ2-3; perhaps TRBD1 as D (6 bases). The CDR3 length is 14 residues. Germline lookup yields CDR1 LGHNA and CDR2 YNFKEQ. V lost 3 bases and J lost 0, with 7 bases in between. The CDR3 region is CASSQTGSTDTQYF. CDR3 bases: TGTGCCAGCAGCCAGACAGGCAGCACAGATACGCAGTATTTT.

Only one count was recorded for this clone. The V gene is TRBV5-1, the J gene TRBJ1-4; possible D gene TRBD1, 5 bases. In germline, CDR1 is SGHRS, CDR2 YFSETQ. The CDR3 covers 15 residues. With 3 bases removed from V and 0 bases from J, the gap between germline ends came to 9 bases. Written as DNA, the CDR3 is TGCGCCAGCAGCTCTCAGGGTGCAACTAATGAAAAACTGTTTTTT. It is translated as CASSSQGATNEKLFF.

The CDR3 region has the DNA TGTGCCAGCAGCTTAGAATCGGGGGCTGAAGCTTTCTTT. This encodes CASSLESGAEAFF. J is TRBJ1-1 and V is TRBV11-2, with D maybe TRBD1 (5 bases). Germline CDR1 reads SGHAT; CDR2 reads FQNNGV. Between the trimmed V and J ends, which lost 0 bases and 6 bases, there was a span of 8 bases. This CDR3 contains 13 residues.

The rearrangement links TRBV2 to TRBJ2-7, with a possible D match to TRBD1 (6 bases). V shed 7 bases and J shed 0 bases, with 13 bases lying between them. The germline CDR1 and CDR2 sequences are SNHLY and FYNNEI. The CDR3 is 14 residues long. This CDR3 is CASIRDTVSYEQYF. The CDR3 DNA is TGTGCCAGCATCAGGGACACAGTCTCCTACGAGCAGTACTTC.